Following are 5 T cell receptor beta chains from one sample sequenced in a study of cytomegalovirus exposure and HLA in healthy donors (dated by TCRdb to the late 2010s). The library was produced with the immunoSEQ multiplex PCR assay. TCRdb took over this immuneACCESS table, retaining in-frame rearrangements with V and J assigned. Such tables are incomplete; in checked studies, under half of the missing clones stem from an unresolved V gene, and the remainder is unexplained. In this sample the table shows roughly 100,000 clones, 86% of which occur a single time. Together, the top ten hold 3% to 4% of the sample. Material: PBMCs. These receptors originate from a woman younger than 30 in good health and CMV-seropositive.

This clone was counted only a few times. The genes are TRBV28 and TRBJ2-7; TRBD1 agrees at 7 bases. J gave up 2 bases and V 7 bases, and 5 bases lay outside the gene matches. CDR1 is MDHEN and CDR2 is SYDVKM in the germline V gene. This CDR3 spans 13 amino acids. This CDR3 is CASTPDRTYEQYF. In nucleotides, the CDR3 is TGTGCCAGCACCCCGGACAGGACCTACGAGCAGTACTTC.

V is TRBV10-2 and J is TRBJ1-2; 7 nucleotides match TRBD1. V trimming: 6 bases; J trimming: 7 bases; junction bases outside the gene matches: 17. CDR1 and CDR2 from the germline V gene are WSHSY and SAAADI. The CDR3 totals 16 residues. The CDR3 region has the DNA TGCGCCAGCAGGCCTCCGGCGTGGGGACAGCCCGGTGGCTACACCTTC. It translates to CASRPPAWGQPGGYTF.

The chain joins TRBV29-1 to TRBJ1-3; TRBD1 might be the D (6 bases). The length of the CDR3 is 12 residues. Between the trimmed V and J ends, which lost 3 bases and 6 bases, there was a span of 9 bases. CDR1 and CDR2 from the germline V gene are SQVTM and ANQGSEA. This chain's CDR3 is CSVENRANTIYF. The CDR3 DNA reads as TGCAGCGTTGAGAACAGGGCAAACACCATATATTTT.

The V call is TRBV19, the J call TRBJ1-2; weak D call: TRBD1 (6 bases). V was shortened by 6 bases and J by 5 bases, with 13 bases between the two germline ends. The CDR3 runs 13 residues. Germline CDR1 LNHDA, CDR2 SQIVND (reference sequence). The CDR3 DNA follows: TGTGCCAGTAGCCAAGGGACACTTTATGGCTACACCTTC. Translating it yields CASSQGTLYGYTF.

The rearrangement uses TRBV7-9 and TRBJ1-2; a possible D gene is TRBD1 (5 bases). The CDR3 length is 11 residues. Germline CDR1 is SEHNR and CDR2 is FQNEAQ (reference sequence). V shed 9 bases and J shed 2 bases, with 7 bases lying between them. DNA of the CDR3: TGTGCCAGTGCAGGGAACTATGGCTACACCTTC. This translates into CASAGNYGYTF.